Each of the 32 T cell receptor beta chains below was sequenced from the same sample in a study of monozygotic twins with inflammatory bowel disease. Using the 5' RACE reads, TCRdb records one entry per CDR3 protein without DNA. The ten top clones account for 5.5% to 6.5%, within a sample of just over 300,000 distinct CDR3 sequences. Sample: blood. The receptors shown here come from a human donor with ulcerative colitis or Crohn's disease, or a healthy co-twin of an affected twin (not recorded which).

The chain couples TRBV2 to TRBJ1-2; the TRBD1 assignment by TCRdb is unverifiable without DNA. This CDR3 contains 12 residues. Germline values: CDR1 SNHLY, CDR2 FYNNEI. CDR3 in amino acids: CASKTLAPGYTF.

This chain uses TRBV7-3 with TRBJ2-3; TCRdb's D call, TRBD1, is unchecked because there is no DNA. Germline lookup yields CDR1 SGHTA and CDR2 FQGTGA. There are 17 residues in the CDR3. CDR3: CASSQRRGGGRADTQYF.

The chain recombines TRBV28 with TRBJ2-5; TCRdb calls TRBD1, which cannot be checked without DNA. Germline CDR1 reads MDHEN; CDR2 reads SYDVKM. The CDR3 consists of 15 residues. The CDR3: CASSPATTTRVTQYF.

CDR3 sequence reads: CASSLADRDYGYTF. This chain uses TRBV27 with TRBJ1-2; TCRdb names TRBD1, which stays unverified in the absence of DNA. This CDR3 has 14 residues. Germline assignment: CDR1 MNHEY and CDR2 SMNVEV (reference sequence).

The CDR3 is CASSPGRGTDTQYF. The J gene is TRBJ2-3, the V gene TRBV19; the TCRdb call, TRBD1, lacks DNA for checking. The CDR3 totals 14 residues. Germline V gives CDR1 LNHDA, CDR2 SQIVND (reference sequence).

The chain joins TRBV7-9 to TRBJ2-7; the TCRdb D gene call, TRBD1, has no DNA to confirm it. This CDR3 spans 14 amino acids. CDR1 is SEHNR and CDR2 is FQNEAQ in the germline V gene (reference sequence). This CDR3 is CASSGTVSSYEQYF.

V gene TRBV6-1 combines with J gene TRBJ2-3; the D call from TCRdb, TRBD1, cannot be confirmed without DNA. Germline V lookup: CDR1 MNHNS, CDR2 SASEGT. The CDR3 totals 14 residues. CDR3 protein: CASNGRLPVDTQYF.

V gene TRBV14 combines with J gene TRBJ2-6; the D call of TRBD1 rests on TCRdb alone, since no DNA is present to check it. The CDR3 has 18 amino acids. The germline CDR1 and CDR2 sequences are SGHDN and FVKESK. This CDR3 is CASSPRTGGYTGANVLTF.

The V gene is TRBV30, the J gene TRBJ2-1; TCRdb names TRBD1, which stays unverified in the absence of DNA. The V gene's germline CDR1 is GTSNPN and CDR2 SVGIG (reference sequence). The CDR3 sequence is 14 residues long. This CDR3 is CAWSISPSPGEQFF.

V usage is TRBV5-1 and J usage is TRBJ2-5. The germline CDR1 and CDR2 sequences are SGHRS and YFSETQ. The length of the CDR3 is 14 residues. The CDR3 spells CASTLSEPLETQYF.

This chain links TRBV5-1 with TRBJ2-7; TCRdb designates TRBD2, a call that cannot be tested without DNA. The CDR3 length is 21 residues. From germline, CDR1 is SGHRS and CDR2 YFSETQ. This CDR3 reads CASSLVPGLAGLIPPRYEQYF.

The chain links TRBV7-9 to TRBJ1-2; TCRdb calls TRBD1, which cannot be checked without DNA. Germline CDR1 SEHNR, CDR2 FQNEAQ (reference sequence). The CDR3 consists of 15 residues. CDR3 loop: CASSLQGTAAHGYTF.

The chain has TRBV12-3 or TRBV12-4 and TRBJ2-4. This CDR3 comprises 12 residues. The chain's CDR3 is CASSLGKNIQYF.

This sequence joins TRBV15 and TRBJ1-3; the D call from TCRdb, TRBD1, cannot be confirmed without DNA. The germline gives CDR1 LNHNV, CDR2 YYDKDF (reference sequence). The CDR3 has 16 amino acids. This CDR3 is CATSRGQGLVGNTIYF.

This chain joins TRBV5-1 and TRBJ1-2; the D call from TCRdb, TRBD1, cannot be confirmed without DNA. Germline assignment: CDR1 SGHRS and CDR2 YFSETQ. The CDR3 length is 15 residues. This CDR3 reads CASSAGQGSNYGYTF.

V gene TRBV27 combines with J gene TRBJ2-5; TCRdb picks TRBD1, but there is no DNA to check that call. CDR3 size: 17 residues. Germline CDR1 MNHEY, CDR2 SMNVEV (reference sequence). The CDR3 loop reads CASSLSVRSGRVETQYF.

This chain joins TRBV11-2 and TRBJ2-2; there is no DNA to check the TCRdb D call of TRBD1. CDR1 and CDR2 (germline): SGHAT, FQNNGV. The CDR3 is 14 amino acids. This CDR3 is CASSFRRGTGELFF.

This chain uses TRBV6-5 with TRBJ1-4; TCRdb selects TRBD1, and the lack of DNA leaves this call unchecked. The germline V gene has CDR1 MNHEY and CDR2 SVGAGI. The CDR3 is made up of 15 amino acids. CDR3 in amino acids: CASSNRDMADEKLFF.

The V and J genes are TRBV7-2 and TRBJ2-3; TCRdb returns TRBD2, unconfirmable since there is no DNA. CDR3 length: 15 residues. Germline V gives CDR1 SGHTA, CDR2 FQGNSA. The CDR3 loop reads CASSLEGRGRYTQYF. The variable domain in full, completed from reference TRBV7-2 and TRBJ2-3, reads GAGVSQSPSNKVTEKGKDVELRCDPISGHTALYWYRQSLGQGLEFLIYFQGNSAPDKSGLPSDRFSAERTGGSVSTLTIQRTQQEDSAVYLCASSLEGRGRYTQYFGPGTRLTVL.

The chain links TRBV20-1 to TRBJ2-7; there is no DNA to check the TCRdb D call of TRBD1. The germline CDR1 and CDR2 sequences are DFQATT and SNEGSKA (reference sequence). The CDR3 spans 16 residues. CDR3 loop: CSARAWGEGLNYEQYF.

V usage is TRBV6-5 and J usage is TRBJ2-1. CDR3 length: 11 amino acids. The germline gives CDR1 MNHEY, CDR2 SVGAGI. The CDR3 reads CASSYSREQFF.

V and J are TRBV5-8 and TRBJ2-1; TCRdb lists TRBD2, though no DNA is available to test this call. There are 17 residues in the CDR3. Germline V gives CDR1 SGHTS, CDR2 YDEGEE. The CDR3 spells CASSLAGGTSGRYEQFF.

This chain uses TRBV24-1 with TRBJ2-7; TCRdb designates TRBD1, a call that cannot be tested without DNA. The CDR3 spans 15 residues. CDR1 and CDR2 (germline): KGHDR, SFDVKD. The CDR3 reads CATSDRGTGGFEQYF.

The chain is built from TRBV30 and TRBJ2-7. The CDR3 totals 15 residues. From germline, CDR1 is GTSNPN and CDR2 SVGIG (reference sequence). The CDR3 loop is CAWIRFDGPSYEQYF. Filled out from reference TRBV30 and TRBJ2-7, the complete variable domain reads SQTIHQWPATLVQPVGSPLSLECTVEGTSNPNLYWYRQAAGRGLQLLFYSVGIGQISSEVPQNLSASRPQDRQFILSSKKLLLSDSGFYLCAWIRFDGPSYEQYFGPGTRLTVT.

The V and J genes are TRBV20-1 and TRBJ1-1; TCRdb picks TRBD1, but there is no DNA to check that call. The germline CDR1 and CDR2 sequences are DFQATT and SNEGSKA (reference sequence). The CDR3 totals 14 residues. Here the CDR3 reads CSAFPGHLNTEAFF.

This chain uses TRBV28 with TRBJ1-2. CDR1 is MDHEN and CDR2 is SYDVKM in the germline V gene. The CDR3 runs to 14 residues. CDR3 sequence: CASKQGQLIKGYTF.

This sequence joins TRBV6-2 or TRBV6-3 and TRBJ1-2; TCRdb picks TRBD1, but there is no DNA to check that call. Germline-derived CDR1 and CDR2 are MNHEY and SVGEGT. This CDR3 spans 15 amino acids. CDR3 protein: CASSDPTGRSYGYTF.

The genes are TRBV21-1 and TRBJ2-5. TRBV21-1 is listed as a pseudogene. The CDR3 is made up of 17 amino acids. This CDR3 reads CASSKETRGCQQETQYF.

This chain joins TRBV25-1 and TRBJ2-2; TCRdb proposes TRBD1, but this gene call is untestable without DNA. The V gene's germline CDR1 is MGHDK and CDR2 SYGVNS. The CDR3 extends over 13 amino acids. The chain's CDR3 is CASGTGVAGELFF.

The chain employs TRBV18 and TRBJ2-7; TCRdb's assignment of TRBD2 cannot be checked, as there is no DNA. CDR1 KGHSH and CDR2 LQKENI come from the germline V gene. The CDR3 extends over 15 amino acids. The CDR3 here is CASSHPGAGIFEQYF.

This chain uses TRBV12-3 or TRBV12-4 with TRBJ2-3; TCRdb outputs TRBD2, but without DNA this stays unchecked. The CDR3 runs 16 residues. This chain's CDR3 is CASRIRSGRNTDTQYF.

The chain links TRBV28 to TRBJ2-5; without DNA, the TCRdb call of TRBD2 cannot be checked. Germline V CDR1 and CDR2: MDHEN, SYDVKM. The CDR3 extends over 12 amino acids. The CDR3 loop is CAIGTRQETQYF. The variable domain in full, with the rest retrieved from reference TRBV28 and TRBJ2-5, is DVKVTQSSRYLVKRTGEKVFLECVQDMDHENMFWYRQDPGLGLRLIYFSYDVKMKEKGDIPEGYSVSREKKERFSLILESASTNQTSMYLCAIGTRQETQYFGPGTRLLVL.